The 3 T cell receptor beta chains below were found in one sample sequenced in a study of T cell responses to AZD1222 COVID-19 vaccine. The method was immunoSEQ multiplex PCR; TCRdb's version includes in-frame clones alone and lacks a portion of them. Of 120,000 or so clones listed, roughly 91% are singletons. The material sequenced was peripheral blood, taken on day 0 of MenACWY control vaccination. All receptors derive from an adult in good health.

This chain connects TRBV30 to TRBJ1-5, with 8 nucleotides matching TRBD1. Trimming at V came to 3 bases and at J to 6 bases, leaving 4 bases not matched to a gene. This CDR3 is 13 amino acids long. Germline CDR1 reads GTSNPN; CDR2 reads SVGIG (reference sequence). CDR3 loop: CAWSQGAGQPQHF. Here the CDR3 DNA reads TGTGCCTGGAGCCAGGGGGCCGGTCAGCCCCAGCATTTT.

This chain uses TRBV6-4 with TRBJ2-1; 7 bases are shared with TRBD1. The CDR3 is 16 amino acids. CDR1 and CDR2 from the germline V gene are MRHNA and SNTAGT. V lost 5 bases, J lost 11 bases, and 18 bases stayed unmatched. The CDR3 protein is CASSPGRGQSTMKQFF. DNA for the CDR3: TGTGCCAGCAGTCCCGGTCGGGGACAGTCTACAATGAAGCAGTTCTTC.

This chain links TRBV7-9 with TRBJ1-3; D might be TRBD1 (5 bases). CDR1 and CDR2 from the germline V gene are SEHNR and FQNEAQ (reference sequence). V lost 5 bases, J lost 3 bases, and 17 bases lay in between. The CDR3 runs to 16 residues. CDR3 bases: TGTGCCAGCAGCCACTGGGGGGATTCTGGTGGAAACACCATATATTTT. Amino acid sequence: CASSHWGDSGGNTIYF. The whole variable domain, filled in from reference TRBV7-9 and TRBJ1-3, reads DTGVSQNPRHKITKRGQNVTFRCDPISEHNRLYWYRQTLGQGPEFLTYFQNEAQLEKSRLLSDRFSAERPKGSFSTLEIQRTEQGDSAMYLCASSHWGDSGGNTIYFGEGSWLTVV.